In this sample, the clone carrying this T cell receptor (beta chain) turned up a few times. The source material, RNA transcripts, was used to amplify TCR beta CDR3 regions. HTBI primers were the set used in a first-round RT-PCR of the TCR CDR3. TCRdb itself ran the multiplex PCR reads through MiXCR, one entry per CDR3 protein. The data show around 720,000 distinct CDR3 sequences, about 35% seen once. This entry comes from a study of T cells in Graves' hyperthyroidism and ophthalmopathy. The study based diagnoses on clinical symptoms, serum thyroxine and TRAb, thyroid ultrasound and orbital computed tomography. CDR1 is DFQATT and CDR2 is SNEGSKA in the germline V gene (reference sequence). The CDR3 extends over 15 amino acids. V lost 0 bases and J 0 bases, leaving 12 bases between the germline ends.

Sequenced input: blood. The chain is built from TRBV20-1 and TRBJ2-7, with unresolved D. This TCR came from a woman between 40 and 50 years old with Graves' hyperthyroidism. CDR3 in amino acids: CSARDSRASSYEQYF. The CDR3 DNA follows: TGCAGTGCTAGAGATTCTCGGGCCAGCTCCTACGAGCAGTACTTC.